This TCR beta chain was recovered during a study of T cells after yellow fever vaccination. This clonotype was observed a handful of times. Using its own MiXCR run on the 5' RACE reads, TCRdb lists one record per CDR3 protein. Of roughly 350,000 distinct CDR3 sequences listed, roughly 4.3% were seen once; the top ten hold around 24%. Per the germline V gene, CDR1 is SGDLS and CDR2 is YYNGEE. V lost 4 bases, J lost 4 bases, and 10 bases lay in between. The CDR3 is made up of 13 amino acids. This sequence originates from a man aged 18 to 29 who received the YFV17D yellow fever vaccine. Specimen: PBMCs, collected 5 days after the yellow fever booster vaccination. The chain links TRBV9 to TRBJ2-3; D unclear. Here the CDR3 reads CASSPPPADTQYF. DNA for the CDR3: TGTGCCAGCAGCCCCCCTCCGGCAGATACGCAGTATTTT.